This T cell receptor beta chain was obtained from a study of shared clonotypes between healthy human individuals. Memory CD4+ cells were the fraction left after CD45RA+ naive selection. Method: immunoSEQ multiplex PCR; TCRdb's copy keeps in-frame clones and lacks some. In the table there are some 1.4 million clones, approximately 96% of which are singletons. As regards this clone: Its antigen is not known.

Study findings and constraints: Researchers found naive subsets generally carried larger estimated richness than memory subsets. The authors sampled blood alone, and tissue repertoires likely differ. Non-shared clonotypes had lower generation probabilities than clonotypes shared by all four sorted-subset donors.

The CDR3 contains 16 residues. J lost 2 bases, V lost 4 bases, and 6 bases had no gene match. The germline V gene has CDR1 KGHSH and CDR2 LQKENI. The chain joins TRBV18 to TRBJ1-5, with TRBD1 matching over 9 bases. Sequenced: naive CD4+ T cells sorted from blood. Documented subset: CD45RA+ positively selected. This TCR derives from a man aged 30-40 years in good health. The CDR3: CASSQVQGAGNQPQHF. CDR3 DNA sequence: TGTGCCAGCTCACAGGTACAGGGGGCTGGCAATCAGCCCCAGCATTTT.